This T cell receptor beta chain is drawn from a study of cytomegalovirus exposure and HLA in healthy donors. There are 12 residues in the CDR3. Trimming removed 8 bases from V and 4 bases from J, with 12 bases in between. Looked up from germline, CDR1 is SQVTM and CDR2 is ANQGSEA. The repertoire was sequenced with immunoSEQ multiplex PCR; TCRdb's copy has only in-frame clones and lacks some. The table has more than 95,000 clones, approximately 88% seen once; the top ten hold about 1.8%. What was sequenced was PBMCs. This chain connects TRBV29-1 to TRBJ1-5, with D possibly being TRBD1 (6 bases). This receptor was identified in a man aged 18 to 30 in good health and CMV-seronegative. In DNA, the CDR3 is TGCAGCATCGGGGGGGCGAATCAGCCCCAGCATTTT. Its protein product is CSIGGANQPQHF.